This TCR beta chain was identified during a study of T cells in Graves' hyperthyroidism and ophthalmopathy. Study-level results: The model identified upcoming ophthalmopathy a median about six months ahead of onset. Most thyroid-expanded clonotypes above 0.001 were also found in blood. Patients with ophthalmopathy were separated from those with stable hyperthyroidism by a 13 V-J model.

Comments on this clonotype: What it recognizes is unknown.

Diagnostic assessment was based on clinical symptoms, serum thyroxine and TRAb, thyroid ultrasound and orbital computed tomography. TCR beta CDR3 region amplification was performed from RNA transcripts. HTBI primers drove first-round RT-PCR of the TCR CDR3. TCRdb re-analysed the multiplex PCR reads in MiXCR, keeping a single row per CDR3 protein. The sample contains roughly 500,000 distinct CDR3 sequences, 35% to 50% of which appear only once. The trim removed 4 bases at V and 7 bases at J, leaving 10 bases unmatched. CDR3 size: 15 residues. Germline CDR1 SGHVS, CDR2 FQNEAQ. The genes are TRBV7-8 and TRBJ2-7; 10 nucleotides line up with TRBD1. This TCR came from an adult woman with Graves' disease, either hyperthyroidism or ophthalmopathy (not recorded which). Sequences were obtained from peripheral blood or thyroid tissue (not recorded which). Here the CDR3 DNA reads TGTGCCAGCAGCTCCCGGACAGGGGGTTGGGAAGAGCAGTACTTC. This sequence encodes CASSSRTGGWEEQYF.